A single sample is the source of the 22 T cell receptor beta chains below, sequenced in a study of cytomegalovirus exposure and HLA in healthy donors. The PCR had 60 Vbeta and 13 Jbeta primers. Only in-frame clones appear in the TCRdb table, and some are missing; sequencing was by immunoSEQ multiplex PCR. The listing contains some 200,000 clones. The sequenced sample consisted of PBMCs. These receptors were collected from a girl aged 2 to 9 in good health and CMV-seropositive.

V is TRBV5-5 and J is TRBJ2-7; 7 nucleotides match TRBD2. Germline V gives CDR1 SGHKS, CDR2 YYEKEE (reference sequence). The CDR3 is made up of 14 amino acids. Trimming cost V 0 bases and J 2 bases; bases outside gene matches: 2. This chain's CDR3 is CASSLGGGTYEQYF. CDR3 nucleotides: TGTGCCAGCAGCTTGGGGGGGGGAACCTACGAGCAGTACTTC.

The chain links TRBV7-8 to TRBJ2-2, with TRBD2 matching over 14 bases. CDR3 length: 18 amino acids. Trimming took 10 bases from V and 5 from J; bases not matched to a gene: 15. CDR1 and CDR2 from the germline V gene are SGHVS and FQNEAQ. This chain's CDR3 is CAILGGLAGERKTGELFF. For the CDR3, the DNA is TGTGCCATCCTGGGGGGACTAGCGGGAGAACGTAAGACCGGGGAGCTGTTTTTT.

The V call is TRBV28, the J call TRBJ2-2; 8 bases map to TRBD1. J was trimmed by 6 bases and V by 2 bases; bases with no gene match: 5. The germline V gene has CDR1 MDHEN and CDR2 SYDVKM. The CDR3 is 15 residues long. The CDR3 DNA is TGTGCCAGCAGTTTAAGGGCAGGGGGCCCCGGGGAGCTGTTTTTT. Amino acids: CASSLRAGGPGELFF. The full variable domain, with the rest looked up from reference TRBV28 and TRBJ2-2, is DVKVTQSSRYLVKRTGEKVFLECVQDMDHENMFWYRQDPGLGLRLIYFSYDVKMKEKGDIPEGYSVSREKKERFSLILESASTNQTSMYLCASSLRAGGPGELFFGEGSRLTVL.

This chain connects TRBV30 to TRBJ1-2, with D unclear. Per germline, CDR1 GTSNPN and CDR2 SVGIG (reference sequence). The CDR3 runs to 12 residues. V was pared by 4 bases and J by 6 bases, with 12 bases between. CDR3: CAWMGDNDGYTF. DNA of the CDR3: TGTGCCTGGATGGGAGACAACGATGGCTACACCTTC. The full variable domain, completed using reference TRBV30 and TRBJ1-2, is SQTIHQWPATLVQPVGSPLSLECTVEGTSNPNLYWYRQAAGRGLQLLFYSVGIGQISSEVPQNLSASRPQDRQFILSSKKLLLSDSGFYLCAWMGDNDGYTFGSGTRLTVV.

The V gene is TRBV6-5, the J gene TRBJ2-7; TRBD1 matches 7 bases. Trimming at V came to 1 base and at J to 2 bases, leaving 5 bases not matched to a gene. This CDR3 has 15 amino acids. Germline assignment: CDR1 MNHEY and CDR2 SVGAGI. The CDR3 spells CASSYLTGTTYEQYF. DNA of the CDR3: TGTGCCAGCAGTTACTTGACAGGGACGACCTACGAGCAGTACTTC.

The rearrangement uses TRBV7-9 and TRBJ1-3, with a possible D match to TRBD1 (6 bases). CDR1 SEHNR and CDR2 FQNEAQ come from the germline V gene (reference sequence). There are 16 residues in the CDR3. V lost 2 bases and J lost 2, with 13 bases in between. The CDR3 sequence: CASSLLVRGAGNTIYF. CDR3 nucleotides: TGTGCCAGCAGCTTATTGGTCAGGGGTGCTGGAAACACCATATATTTT.

The chain uses TRBV5-6 and TRBJ2-2; TRBD1 matches at 9 bases. The CDR3 has 17 residues. From germline, CDR1 is SGHDT and CDR2 YYEEEE. V was clipped by 4 bases and J by 0 bases; unmatched bases: 7. For the CDR3, the DNA is TGTGCCAGCAGCCACGATCGACAGGGGGCGAACACCGGGGAGCTGTTTTTT. Amino acids: CASSHDRQGANTGELFF.

CDR3 coding DNA: TGTGCCAGCAGTTTCCAAGGACTAGCGGGAAACTACGAGCAGTACTTC. Residues: CASSFQGLAGNYEQYF. The chain has TRBV27 and TRBJ2-7; 12 bases are a match to TRBD2. Germline V gene sequence: CDR1 MNHEY, CDR2 SMNVEV (reference sequence). Trimming cost V 3 bases and J 3 bases; bases outside gene matches: 6. CDR3 length equals 16 residues.

J is TRBJ1-1 and V is TRBV7-2; a possible D gene is TRBD1 (5 bases). The CDR3 is made up of 14 amino acids. V was trimmed by 5 bases and J by 3 bases, leaving 13 bases between them. Germline V gene data show CDR1 as SGHTA and CDR2 as FQGNSA. This CDR3 reads CASSAPGWYTEAFF. The CDR3, as DNA: TGTGCCAGCAGCGCCCCAGGGTGGTACACTGAAGCTTTCTTT.

The rearrangement joins TRBV2 to TRBJ1-2; a possible D gene is TRBD1 (6 bases). In germline, CDR1 is SNHLY, CDR2 FYNNEI. Trimming shortened V by 4 bases and J by 4 bases, and 13 bases separated the two germline ends. The CDR3 length is 14 residues. As DNA, the CDR3 is TGTGCCAGCAGTGTGGACAGTTACTCCTATGGCTACACCTTC. Translating gives CASSVDSYSYGYTF.

This chain joins TRBV7-9 and TRBJ2-5, with 9 bases lining up with TRBD1. The CDR3 is 15 amino acids. With V trimmed by 4 bases and J by 5 bases, 8 bases remained unmatched. The germline gives CDR1 SEHNR, CDR2 FQNEAQ (reference sequence). This CDR3 is CASSSGPGQGETQYF. CDR3 in DNA: TGTGCCAGCAGCTCCGGACCAGGACAGGGGGAGACCCAGTACTTC.

The chain combines TRBV7-9 with TRBJ2-7; 12 nucleotides line up with TRBD1. Trimming cost V 1 base and J 5 bases; bases outside gene matches: 12. Germline loops: CDR1 SEHNR, CDR2 FQNEAQ (reference sequence). There are 18 residues in the CDR3. Here the CDR3 reads CASSLVGTGGIGSDEQYF. CDR3 coding DNA: TGTGCCAGCAGCTTAGTGGGGACAGGGGGCATAGGGTCTGACGAGCAGTACTTC.

This chain uses TRBV5-4 with TRBJ1-2; 7 nucleotides agree with TRBD1. The germline gives CDR1 SGHNT, CDR2 YYREEE (reference sequence). With 5 bases clipped from V and 4 bases from J, the junction kept 11 bases outside the gene matches. The length of the CDR3 is 15 residues. The CDR3 loop reads CASRQTKQGRYGYTF. The CDR3 DNA reads TGTGCCAGCAGGCAAACAAAACAGGGGCGCTATGGCTACACCTTC.

The chain recombines TRBV14 with TRBJ2-7; 7 bases fit TRBD2. The germline gives CDR1 SGHDN, CDR2 FVKESK. The CDR3 is 15 residues long. V shed 0 bases, J shed 1 base, and the junction held 3 bases outside the gene matches. The CDR3 loop reads CASSQDVGRSYEQYF. CDR3 DNA sequence: TGTGCCAGCAGCCAAGACGTCGGGAGGTCCTACGAGCAGTACTTC.

Turning to this clone: Other DNA variants within this sample encode the same CDR3. The chain recombines TRBV6-1 with TRBJ2-7; D is perhaps TRBD2 (5 bases). V was clipped by 1 base and J by 4 bases, with 8 bases between them. This CDR3 comprises 13 residues. Per germline, CDR1 MNHNS and CDR2 SASEGT. The CDR3 DNA reads TGTGCCAGCAGTGAAGATCGGGGTTACGAGCAGTACTTC. Protein: CASSEDRGYEQYF.

V gene TRBV11-2 combines with J gene TRBJ1-2; a possible D gene is TRBD1 (5 bases). Trimming cost V 2 bases and J 6 bases, with 10 bases left between them. CDR3 length: 13 amino acids. Looked up from germline, CDR1 is SGHAT and CDR2 is FQNNGV. The CDR3 region is CASSLILQDGYTF. CDR3 DNA sequence: TGTGCCAGCAGCTTAATTCTACAGGATGGCTACACCTTC.

This chain connects TRBV27 to TRBJ2-7; 7 nucleotides match TRBD1. CDR3 length equals 14 residues. Germline V lookup: CDR1 MNHEY, CDR2 SMNVEV (reference sequence). J was trimmed by 0 bases and V by 5 bases; bases with no gene match: 4. The CDR3 region has the DNA TGTGCCAGCAGTGATAGACAGGGCTCCTACGAGCAGTACTTC. Translating gives CASSDRQGSYEQYF.

The chain is built from TRBV4-1 and TRBJ1-1; unclear D gene. The CDR3 is 14 residues long. V lost 2 bases and J 3 bases, leaving 10 bases between the germline ends. Germline V gives CDR1 MGHRA, CDR2 YSYEKL. CDR3 bases: TGCGCCAGCAGCCAAATGCCACGAGACACTGAAGCTTTCTTT. This translates into CASSQMPRDTEAFF.

This chain joins TRBV28 and TRBJ2-5; TRBD2 aligns across 11 bases. V lost 2 bases to trimming and J lost 1 base; unmatched junction nucleotides: 3. The CDR3 contains 16 residues. Germline-derived CDR1 and CDR2 are MDHEN and SYDVKM. CDR3 sequence reads: CASSLGTSGSQETQYF. In DNA, the CDR3 is TGTGCCAGCAGTTTAGGGACTAGCGGTTCCCAAGAGACCCAGTACTTC.

The chain has TRBV19 and TRBJ2-5; D might be TRBD2 (7 bases). The CDR3 is made up of 15 amino acids. CDR1 is LNHDA and CDR2 is SQIVND in the germline V gene (reference sequence). The V end lost 1 base, the J end lost 5 bases, and 14 bases lay between the germline ends. In DNA form, the CDR3 reads TGTGCCAGTAGTATAGCGCCGGGGGGCCAGGAGACCCAGTACTTC. Translating it yields CASSIAPGGQETQYF.

This chain uses TRBV5-1 with TRBJ2-3; D gene ambiguous. Looked up from germline, CDR1 is SGHRS and CDR2 is YFSETQ. This CDR3 is built from 13 residues. V was trimmed by 5 bases and J by 5 bases, leaving 12 bases between them. The DNA of the CDR3 is TGCGCCAGCAGTCGAGGTCTGGGAGATACGCAGTATTTT. Translation: CASSRGLGDTQYF.

The V and J genes are TRBV27 and TRBJ1-1, with 7 nucleotides matching TRBD1. Germline V gene data show CDR1 as MNHEY and CDR2 as SMNVEV (reference sequence). Losses at the gene ends were 5 bases for V and 5 bases for J; bases not matched to a gene: 8. This CDR3 comprises 14 residues. CDR3: CASSQSTGLTEAFF. The CDR3 DNA follows: TGTGCCAGCAGTCAGTCGACAGGGTTGACTGAAGCTTTCTTT.